The clone carrying this T cell receptor beta chain has a single count. The entry originates in a study of blood T cell repertoires in COVID-19. Across the whole study: Samples of COVID-19 (acute and convalescent) were obtained from the United States, Italy and Spain. PBMCs, B-cell-depleted T cells, or T cells provided the cDNA or gDNA that made up the material.

Clones were sequenced by immunoSEQ multiplex PCR, and TCRdb holds only the in-frame ones, with some missing. The data show 52,000 or so clones, about 82% seen once. The CDR3 extends over 16 amino acids. Trimming removed 7 bases at V and 3 bases at J, with 23 bases between. CDR1 SGHRS and CDR2 YFSETQ come from the germline V gene. This clonotype originated in a human donor in a cohort sampled during active COVID-19. Sequencing was done on a sample of peripheral blood. The chain recombines TRBV5-1 with TRBJ2-7, with D possibly TRBD1 on 6 matching bases. The CDR3 here is CASSFGGRERGYEQYF. In nucleotides, the CDR3 is TGCGCCAGCTCCTTTGGGGGCAGGGAGAGGGGCTACGAGCAGTACTTC.